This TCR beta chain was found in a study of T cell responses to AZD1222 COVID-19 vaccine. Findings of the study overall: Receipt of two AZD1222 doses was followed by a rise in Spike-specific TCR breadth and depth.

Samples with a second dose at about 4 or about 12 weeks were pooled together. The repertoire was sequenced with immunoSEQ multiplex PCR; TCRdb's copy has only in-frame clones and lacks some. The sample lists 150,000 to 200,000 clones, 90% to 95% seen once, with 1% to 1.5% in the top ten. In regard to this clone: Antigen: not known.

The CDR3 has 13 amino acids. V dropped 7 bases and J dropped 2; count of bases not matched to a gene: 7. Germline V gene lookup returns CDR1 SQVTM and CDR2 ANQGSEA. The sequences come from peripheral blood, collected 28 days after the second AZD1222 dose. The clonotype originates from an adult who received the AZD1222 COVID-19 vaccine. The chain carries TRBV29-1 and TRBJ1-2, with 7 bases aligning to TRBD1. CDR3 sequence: CSAMDRSNYGYTF. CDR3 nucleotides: TGCAGCGCAATGGACAGGTCGAACTATGGCTACACCTTC.